This TCR beta chain comes out of a study of cytomegalovirus exposure and HLA in healthy donors. About the study: Samples from HLA-typed donors yielded 65 million to 85 million unique TCRs in an early data release. Regarding the study as a whole: Across all donors, roughly uniform sequencing depth was an assumption of the presence/absence analyses. Generally TCR sequences proved uncommon, though certain public TCRs appeared in numerous donors. The authors later linked a missense DCLRE1C variant to TCR beta V- and J-gene trimming.

Of note for this clone: What it binds is not known.

The primer mix had 60 Vbeta and 13 Jbeta primers. The table came from immunoSEQ multiplex PCR; TCRdb's copy has only in-frame clones and leaves some out. The sample records 210,000 or so clones, 75% to 85% being singletons. This clonotype originated in a woman aged 60-75 years in good health and CMV-seropositive. The sample comprised PBMCs.

The CDR3 DNA reads TGTGCCAGCAGTGGGGACAGGGGACATCAGCCCCAGCATTTT. It specifies CASSGDRGHQPQHF. This chain connects TRBV2 to TRBJ1-5; 10 bases fit TRBD1. Germline CDR1 is SNHLY and CDR2 is FYNNEI. This CDR3 is 14 amino acids long. V was pared by 4 bases and J by 5 bases, with 2 bases of the junction left unmatched.